Given below is one T cell receptor (beta chain) in context. Participant-given clinical history determined each cohort assignment. This entry belongs to a study of blood T cell repertoires in COVID-19. Measured with immunoSEQ multiplex PCR; TCRdb has only the in-frame clones, and not every one. Here the sample spans hundreds of thousands of clones, roughly 87% being singletons. The sequencing sample was made of PBMCs or T cells enriched from blood (not recorded which). The receptor comes from a woman aged 18-29 years who had recovered from COVID-19.

The CDR3 coding sequence is TGCGCCAGCAGCTTGGGGGCAGCGAACACCGGGGAGCTGTTTTTT. As protein: CASSLGAANTGELFF. The J gene is TRBJ2-2, the V gene TRBV5-1; no reliable D call. This CDR3 contains 15 residues. Trimming removed 0 bases from V and 0 bases from J, with 6 bases in between. Germline V gives CDR1 SGHRS, CDR2 YFSETQ.